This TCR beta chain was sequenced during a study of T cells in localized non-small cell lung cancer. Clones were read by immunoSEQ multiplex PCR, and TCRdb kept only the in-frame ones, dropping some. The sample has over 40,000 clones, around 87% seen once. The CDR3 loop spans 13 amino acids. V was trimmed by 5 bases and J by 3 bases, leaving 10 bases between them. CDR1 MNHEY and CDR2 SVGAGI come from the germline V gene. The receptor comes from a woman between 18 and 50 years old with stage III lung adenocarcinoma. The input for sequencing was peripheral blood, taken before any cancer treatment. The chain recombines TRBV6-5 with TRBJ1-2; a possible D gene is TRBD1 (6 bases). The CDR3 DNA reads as TGTGCCAGCAGTCCAGGGGCGGACTATGGCTACACCTTC. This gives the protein CASSPGADYGYTF.